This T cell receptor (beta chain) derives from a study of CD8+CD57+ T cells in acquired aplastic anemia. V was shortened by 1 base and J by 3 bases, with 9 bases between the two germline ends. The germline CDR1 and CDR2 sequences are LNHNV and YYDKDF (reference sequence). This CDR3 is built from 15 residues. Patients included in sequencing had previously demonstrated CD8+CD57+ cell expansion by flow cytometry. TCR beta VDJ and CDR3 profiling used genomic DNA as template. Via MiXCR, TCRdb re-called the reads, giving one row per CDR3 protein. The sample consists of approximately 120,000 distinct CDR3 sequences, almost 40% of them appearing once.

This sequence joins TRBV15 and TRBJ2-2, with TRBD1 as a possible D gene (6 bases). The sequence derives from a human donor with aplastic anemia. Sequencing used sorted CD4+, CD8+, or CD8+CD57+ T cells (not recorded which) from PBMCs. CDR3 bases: TGTGCCACCAGCAGAGTGCCAGGGGACACCGGGGAGCTGTTTTTT. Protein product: CATSRVPGDTGELFF.